This passage covers 10 T cell receptor beta chains from one sample sequenced in a study of shared clonotypes between healthy human individuals. It was CD45RO-negative cells, positively selected for CCR7, that made up naive CD8 cells, with terminally differentiated effector memory CD45RA+ cells excluded. Here immunoSEQ multiplex PCR was the method, and the copy in TCRdb shows in-frame clones only, minus some. In the table there are roughly 2.1 million clones, about 92% of which are singletons. Sequencing used naive CD8+ T cells from PBMCs. The receptors come from a man younger than 35 in good health. Some clones in this sample may be carry-over from other donors' samples.

The J gene is TRBJ2-2, the V gene TRBV2; 8 bases match TRBD2. CDR3 size: 13 residues. CDR1 is SNHLY and CDR2 is FYNNEI in the germline V gene. The V segment lost 8 bases and the J segment 5 bases; nucleotides outside the gene matches: 4. This CDR3 reads CASLGRGTGELFF. Here the CDR3 DNA reads TGTGCCAGCCTCGGGAGGGGAACCGGGGAGCTGTTTTTT. The variable domain in full, completed from reference TRBV2 and TRBJ2-2, reads EPEVTQTPSHQVTQMGQEVILRCVPISNHLYFYWYRQILGQKVEFLVSFYNNEISEKSEIFDDQFSVERPDGSNFTLKIRSTKLEDSAMYFCASLGRGTGELFFGEGSRLTVL.

The V gene is TRBV6-5, the J gene TRBJ2-7, with TRBD1 matching over 8 bases. With 7 bases clipped from V and 5 bases from J, the junction kept 4 bases outside the gene matches. Germline CDR1 MNHEY, CDR2 SVGAGI. The CDR3 consists of 12 residues. In nucleotides, the CDR3 is TGTGCCAGCACGACAGGGGTCGACGAGCAGTACTTC. Amino acids: CASTTGVDEQYF.

The chain combines TRBV5-6 with TRBJ2-1; perhaps TRBD2 as D (6 bases). Germline CDR1 and CDR2: SGHDT and YYEEEE. The CDR3 is made up of 13 amino acids. The V end lost 4 bases, the J end lost 6 bases, and 11 bases lay between the germline ends. The CDR3: CASSVRLGNEQFF. The DNA of the CDR3 is TGTGCCAGCAGCGTGAGACTAGGCAATGAGCAGTTCTTC.

Concerning this clone itself: The sample holds other DNA sequences that translate to the same CDR3. The chain uses TRBV9 and TRBJ1-2; a weak D match, TRBD1 (5 bases). The germline V gene encodes CDR1 SGDLS and CDR2 YYNGEE. The ends were cut back, 0 bases at V and 7 bases at J, with 13 bases in the middle. CDR3 length: 14 amino acids. The CDR3 DNA is TGTGCCAGCAGCGTAGATCAGGGTTCTGGTGGCTACACCTTC. Encoded protein: CASSVDQGSGGYTF.

The chain carries TRBV5-6 and TRBJ2-7, with TRBD1 identical over 7 bases. The CDR3 sequence is 13 residues long. Germline V gene sequence: CDR1 SGHDT, CDR2 YYEEEE. V trimming: 3 bases; J trimming: 7 bases; junction bases outside the gene matches: 7. The CDR3 DNA reads TGTGCCAGCAGCTCGGCAGGGGGTAGGGAGCAGTACTTC. Protein product: CASSSAGGREQYF.

This rearrangement joins TRBV27 to TRBJ2-7, with unresolved D. CDR3 length: 16 amino acids. Germline V gene sequence: CDR1 MNHEY, CDR2 SMNVEV (reference sequence). The germline V and J ends were trimmed by 0 bases and 0 bases, with 12 bases remaining between them. The CDR3 DNA reads as TGTGCCAGCAGTTTATCCCTTTCCATGACCTCCTACGAGCAGTACTTC. This codes for CASSLSLSMTSYEQYF.

This chain connects TRBV28 to TRBJ1-2; D is undetermined. The CDR3 contains 13 residues. Germline-derived CDR1 and CDR2 are MDHEN and SYDVKM. Trimming removed 3 bases from V and 5 bases from J, with 10 bases in between. CDR3 sequence reads: CASSFINSYGYTF. Here the CDR3 DNA reads TGTGCCAGCAGTTTTATAAATTCGTATGGCTACACCTTC.

The CDR3: CASRPKSHRATGELFF. The CDR3 bases are TGTGCCAGTAGACCCAAGAGCCACAGGGCTACCGGGGAGCTGTTTTTT. This chain links TRBV19 with TRBJ2-2, with D tentatively TRBD1 (6 bases). CDR3 length equals 16 residues. Trimming shortened V by 6 bases and J by 5 bases, and 19 bases separated the two germline ends. Germline V gene lookup returns CDR1 LNHDA and CDR2 SQIVND (reference sequence).

The chain recombines TRBV5-1 with TRBJ1-3, with 8 nucleotides matching TRBD1. The V and J ends lost 4 bases and 3 bases, in that order; junction bases with no gene match: 6. This CDR3 contains 15 residues. CDR1 is SGHRS and CDR2 is YFSETQ in the germline V gene. Written as DNA, the CDR3 is TGCGCCAGCAGCACAACAGGGGGGGTTGGAAACACCATATATTTT. Its translation is CASSTTGGVGNTIYF.

The rearrangement joins TRBV7-9 to TRBJ2-5; 8 bases are shared with TRBD1. The CDR3 is 15 amino acids. V trimming: 5 bases; J trimming: 0 bases; junction bases outside the gene matches: 5. The germline gives CDR1 SEHNR, CDR2 FQNEAQ (reference sequence). CDR3 DNA sequence: TGTGCCAGCAGCGAAAGACAGGGGTACCAAGAGACCCAGTACTTC. Translation gives CASSERQGYQETQYF.